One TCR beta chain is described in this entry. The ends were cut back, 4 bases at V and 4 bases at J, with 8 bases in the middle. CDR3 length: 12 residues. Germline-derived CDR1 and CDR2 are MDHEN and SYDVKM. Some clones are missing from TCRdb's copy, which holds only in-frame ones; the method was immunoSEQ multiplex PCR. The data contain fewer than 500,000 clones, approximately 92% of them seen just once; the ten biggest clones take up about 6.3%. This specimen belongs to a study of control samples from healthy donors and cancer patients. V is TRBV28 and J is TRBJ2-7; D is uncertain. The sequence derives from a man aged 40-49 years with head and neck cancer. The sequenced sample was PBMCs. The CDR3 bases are TGTGCCAGCAGTTCCGCCGTTTACGAGCAGTACTTC. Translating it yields CASSSAVYEQYF.